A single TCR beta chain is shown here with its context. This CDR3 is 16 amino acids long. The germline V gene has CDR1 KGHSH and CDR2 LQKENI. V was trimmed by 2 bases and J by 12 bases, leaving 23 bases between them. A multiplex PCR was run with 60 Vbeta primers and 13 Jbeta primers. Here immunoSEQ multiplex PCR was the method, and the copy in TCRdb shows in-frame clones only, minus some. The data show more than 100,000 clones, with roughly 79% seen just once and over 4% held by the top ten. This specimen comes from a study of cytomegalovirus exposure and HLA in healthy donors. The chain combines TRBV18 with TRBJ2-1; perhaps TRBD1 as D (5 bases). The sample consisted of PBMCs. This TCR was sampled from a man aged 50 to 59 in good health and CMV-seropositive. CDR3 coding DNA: TGTGCCAGCTCACCAGCGCCTAGAGGCAGGGTTCTGGGGCAGTTCTTC. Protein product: CASSPAPRGRVLGQFF. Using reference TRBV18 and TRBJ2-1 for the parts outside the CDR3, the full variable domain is NAGVMQNPRHLVRRRGQEARLRCSPMKGHSHVYWYRQLPEEGLKFMVYLQKENIIDESGMPKERFSAEFPKEGPSILRIQQVVRGDSAAYFCASSPAPRGRVLGQFFGPGTRLTVL.